This T cell receptor (beta chain) was sequenced in a study of blood T cell repertoires in COVID-19. Overall study: The United States, Italy and Spain were the sources of the acute and convalescent COVID-19 samples. PBMCs, B-cell-depleted T cells, or T cells were the source of the cDNA or gDNA that made up the material.

In the original workflow: Amplification of reference gene primers was used by the study to estimate nucleated cell counts. Assay used: immunoSEQ multiplex PCR; TCRdb lists only in-frame clones, some missing. The V and J calls and the clone size are those of that table, but D and trimming were determined from the DNA. The repertoire includes roughly 15,000 clones, around 70% of them detected once, and around 13% sits in the top ten. V lost 1 base, J lost 3 bases, and 6 bases stayed unmatched. Per the germline V gene, CDR1 is SGHVS and CDR2 is FNYEAQ. The CDR3 sequence is 16 residues long. The TCR originated in a man in his fifties or sixties with acute or convalescent COVID-19. Specimen: peripheral blood. The chain couples TRBV7-6 to TRBJ2-5; 9 nucleotides match TRBD1. CDR3 in DNA: TGTGCCAGCAGCTTAGGGGACAGGGTCAGTAAAGAGACCCAGTACTTC. As protein: CASSLGDRVSKETQYF.